Below, 24 T cell receptor beta chains from the same sample are listed, as sequenced in a study of blood T cell repertoires in COVID-19. The protocol was immunoSEQ multiplex PCR, while the TCRdb copy is restricted to in-frame clones and leaves out a portion. Here the sample spans about 200,000 clones, roughly 83% being singletons. Sequenced material: peripheral blood. Receptors originate from a woman aged 40 to 50 with COVID-19, enrolled during active disease.

V and J are TRBV5-1 and TRBJ1-4; 9 nucleotides align to TRBD1. Per germline, CDR1 SGHRS and CDR2 YFSETQ. The V gene end was trimmed by 5 bases and the J gene end by 4 bases; junction bases not matched to a gene: 3. This CDR3 is 14 amino acids long. CDR3 DNA sequence: TGCGCCAGCAGAGCGGGACAGGGTAATGAAAAACTGTTTTTT. It encodes CASRAGQGNEKLFF.

The chain combines TRBV13 with TRBJ1-3; D remains ambiguous. Germline CDR1 PRHDT, CDR2 FYEKMQ (reference sequence). The CDR3 is 17 amino acids. V was pared by 6 bases and J by 2 bases, with 20 bases between. CDR3 region: CASRLKHLEGPGNTIYF. The CDR3 DNA is TGTGCCAGCAGGCTTAAACATTTAGAGGGTCCTGGAAACACCATATATTTT.

This clone was detected a few times. V and J are TRBV6-5 and TRBJ2-7, with a possible D match to TRBD2 (5 bases). Germline V lookup: CDR1 MNHEY, CDR2 SVGAGI. The length of the CDR3 is 14 residues. V was cut by 6 bases and J by 0 bases, with 12 bases left in between. The CDR3 bases are TGTGCCAGCAGGGGCGGTCGGGGCTCCTACGAGCAGTACTTC. Its protein product is CASRGGRGSYEQYF.

Concerning this clone itself: Other DNA sequences in the sample encode the same CDR3. V gene TRBV24-1 combines with J gene TRBJ2-1, with D perhaps matching TRBD1 (5 bases). The germline V gene has CDR1 KGHDR and CDR2 SFDVKD. The CDR3 sequence is 15 residues long. V lost 2 bases to trimming and J lost 0 bases, with 7 bases between them. The CDR3 region has the DNA TGTGCCACCAGTGATTCCCAGGGCTCCTACAATGAGCAGTTCTTC. It yields the protein CATSDSQGSYNEQFF.

The V call is TRBV7-2, the J call TRBJ1-3; 7 bases line up with TRBD1. Germline CDR1 and CDR2: SGHTA and FQGNSA. The ends lost 5 bases at V and 4 bases at J; junction bases unmatched: 11. The CDR3 loop spans 16 amino acids. The CDR3 sequence is CASSPLRRGSGNTIYF. Here the CDR3 DNA reads TGTGCCAGCAGCCCCCTCCGCAGGGGGTCCGGAAACACCATATATTTT.

In DNA, the CDR3 is TGTGCCAGCAGTTTTCGACTAGCGGGGGGGGAGCAGTTCTTC. Its protein product is CASSFRLAGGEQFF. This chain connects TRBV27 to TRBJ2-1; 14 positions match TRBD2. From germline, CDR1 is MNHEY and CDR2 SMNVEV (reference sequence). This CDR3 contains 14 residues. Germline trimming cut 3 bases from V and 10 bases from J; bases unmatched to any gene: 2.

CDR3 in amino acids: CASSPAGDNQPQHF. The CDR3 DNA reads as TGTGCCAGCTCACCCGCCGGGGACAATCAGCCCCAGCATTTT. The V and J genes are TRBV18 and TRBJ1-5; D gene ambiguous. The germline V gene encodes CDR1 KGHSH and CDR2 LQKENI. The CDR3 runs 14 residues. V was pared by 3 bases and J by 3 bases, with 9 bases between.

The chain has TRBV6-6 and TRBJ1-1, with 7 bases that match TRBD1. The length of the CDR3 is 15 residues. Germline V gene lookup returns CDR1 MNHNY and CDR2 SVGAGI (reference sequence). V lost 5 bases and J lost 7; bases outside the gene matches: 13. The CDR3 DNA is TGTGCCAGCAGTCCCCTAAATACAGGGGTGGGTGAAGCTTTCTTT. It specifies CASSPLNTGVGEAFF.

The chain recombines TRBV24-1 with TRBJ2-1; 7 bases are shared with TRBD1. J gave up 7 bases and V 5 bases, and 7 bases lay outside the gene matches. Germline loops: CDR1 KGHDR, CDR2 SFDVKD. The CDR3 runs 14 residues. For the CDR3, the DNA is TGTGCCACCAGTGGTGTAGGGGGCGAGAATGAGCAGTTCTTC. It specifies CATSGVGGENEQFF.

The chain couples TRBV30 to TRBJ2-7; 10 bases map to TRBD1. The trim removed 0 bases at V and 6 bases at J, leaving 2 bases unmatched. Looked up from germline, CDR1 is GTSNPN and CDR2 is SVGIG (reference sequence). The CDR3 sequence is 13 residues long. The CDR3 sequence is CAWSVGQGVEQYF. CDR3 sequence (DNA): TGTGCCTGGAGTGTAGGACAGGGGGTCGAGCAGTACTTC. Full variable domain (outside the CDR3, taken from reference TRBV30 and TRBJ2-7): SQTIHQWPATLVQPVGSPLSLECTVEGTSNPNLYWYRQAAGRGLQLLFYSVGIGQISSEVPQNLSASRPQDRQFILSSKKLLLSDSGFYLCAWSVGQGVEQYFGPGTRLTVT.

The chain joins TRBV2 to TRBJ2-3; 8 bases line up with TRBD2. The CDR3 loop spans 14 amino acids. The germline V gene encodes CDR1 SNHLY and CDR2 FYNNEI. The V gene end was trimmed by 6 bases and the J gene end by 6 bases; junction bases not matched to a gene: 8. DNA for the CDR3: TGTGCCAGCAGGATCGGGGGGGGCCGTGATACGCAGTATTTT. Residues: CASRIGGGRDTQYF.

The chain combines TRBV6-2 or TRBV6-3 with TRBJ2-7, with TRBD2 as a possible D gene (5 bases). The germline V gene encodes CDR1 MNHEY and CDR2 SVGEGT. The V and J ends lost 0 bases and 0 bases respectively, with 12 bases between them. CDR3 length equals 16 residues. CDR3 protein: CASSYSNGVSSYEQYF. CDR3 DNA: TGTGCCAGCAGTTACTCGAACGGGGTGAGCTCCTACGAGCAGTACTTC.

The V gene is TRBV4-3, the J gene TRBJ1-2, with a possible D match to TRBD1 (5 bases). The CDR3 totals 13 residues. Trimming took 0 bases from V and 8 from J, leaving 10 bases between them. CDR1 and CDR2 from the germline V gene are LGHNA and YSLEER. This chain's CDR3 is CASSQDAGGGYTF. The CDR3, as DNA: TGCGCCAGCAGCCAAGATGCGGGGGGAGGCTACACCTTC.

V is TRBV7-6 and J is TRBJ1-6; D is undetermined. The V and J ends lost 6 bases and 6 bases respectively, with 12 bases between them. The germline V gene has CDR1 SGHVS and CDR2 FNYEAQ. The CDR3 sequence is 14 residues long. The CDR3: CASSSLRSNSPLHF. For the CDR3, the DNA is TGTGCCAGCAGTTCACTTAGGAGTAATTCACCCCTCCACTTT.

This chain uses TRBV5-1 with TRBJ1-1, with TRBD1 matching 11 bases. CDR3 length: 15 amino acids. The trim removed 4 bases at V and 7 bases at J, leaving 9 bases unmatched. From germline, CDR1 is SGHRS and CDR2 YFSETQ. The CDR3 sequence: CASSTTGQGGGEAFF. The CDR3 DNA follows: TGCGCCAGCAGCACGACGGGACAGGGGGGCGGTGAAGCTTTCTTT.

This chain connects TRBV15 to TRBJ1-1, with a possible D match to TRBD1 (6 bases). The CDR3 is made up of 15 amino acids. Per germline, CDR1 LNHNV and CDR2 YYDKDF (reference sequence). The V gene lost 1 base and the J gene lost 3 bases, with 12 bases spanning the gap. The CDR3 protein is CATSRVAGVDTEAFF. DNA for the CDR3: TGTGCCACCAGCAGAGTTGCAGGGGTTGACACTGAAGCTTTCTTT.

This clone was seen only once. V and J are TRBV4-3 and TRBJ1-3; TRBD1 agrees at 7 bases. The V and J ends lost 0 bases and 6 bases, in that order; junction bases with no gene match: 11. Looked up from germline, CDR1 is LGHNA and CDR2 is YSLEER. This CDR3 is built from 17 residues. The CDR3 is CASSQDALQGGLNTIYF. The CDR3 DNA sequence: TGCGCCAGCAGCCAAGATGCTCTGCAGGGGGGCTTAAACACCATATATTTT.

This chain links TRBV3-1 (or the pseudogene TRBV3-2) with TRBJ2-1; weak D call: TRBD2 (6 bases). V lost 6 bases and J lost 8, with 20 bases in between. The CDR3 has 15 amino acids. The germline V gene has CDR1 LGHDT and CDR2 YNNKEL (reference sequence). This chain's CDR3 is CASRAGLPEVDEQFF. The CDR3 DNA reads TGTGCCAGCAGGGCGGGACTCCCCGAGGTAGATGAGCAGTTCTTC.

This clone was detected once. The sample carries other DNA sequences with the same CDR3. The chain joins TRBV18 to TRBJ1-1, with TRBD1 matching 10 bases. This CDR3 contains 14 residues. CDR1 and CDR2 from the germline V gene are KGHSH and LQKENI. V shed 2 bases, J shed 5 bases, and the junction held 2 bases outside the gene matches. The DNA of the CDR3 is TGTGCCAGCTCACCATCGGGACAGGGGACTGAAGCTTTCTTT. Protein sequence: CASSPSGQGTEAFF.

The V gene is TRBV28, the J gene TRBJ2-1; possible D gene TRBD1, 6 bases. The CDR3 spans 14 residues. V lost 5 bases to trimming and J lost 0 bases, with 8 bases between them. CDR1 is MDHEN and CDR2 is SYDVKM in the germline V gene. CDR3 region: CASSPTGSYNEQFF. The CDR3 DNA sequence: TGTGCCAGCAGTCCGACAGGCTCCTACAATGAGCAGTTCTTC.

V gene TRBV7-3 combines with J gene TRBJ2-3, with D possibly being TRBD1 (7 bases). This CDR3 contains 16 residues. Trimming took 2 bases from V and 1 from J, leaving 13 bases between them. Looked up from germline, CDR1 is SGHTA and CDR2 is FQGTGA. In DNA form, the CDR3 reads TGTGCCAGCAGCTTAGGAGGGGGCCCAGGCACAGATACGCAGTATTTT. It translates to CASSLGGGPGTDTQYF.

The CDR3 DNA reads TGTGCCAGCAGTTTAGGGGGCCCAGATACGCAGTATTTT. Encoded protein: CASSLGGPDTQYF. The V call is TRBV2, the J call TRBJ2-3; 7 positions agree with TRBD1. The CDR3 consists of 13 residues. V dropped 5 bases and J dropped 4; count of bases not matched to a gene: 3. Germline V gene lookup returns CDR1 SNHLY and CDR2 FYNNEI.

The J gene is TRBJ1-4, the V gene TRBV12-3 or TRBV12-4; no clear D gene. V gave up 1 base and J gave up 10 bases, with 10 bases separating them. The CDR3 runs to 13 residues. For the CDR3, the DNA is TGTGCCAGCAGTTTAGACTCCGGCGGAAAACTGTTTTTT. Translated, it gives CASSLDSGGKLFF.

The chain combines TRBV2 with TRBJ2-7; 9 bases line up with TRBD2. V lost 6 bases, J lost 2 bases, and 8 bases stayed unmatched. The CDR3 loop spans 15 amino acids. CDR1 is SNHLY and CDR2 is FYNNEI in the germline V gene. The CDR3 is CASRVAGVGTYEQYF. CDR3 nucleotide sequence: TGTGCCAGCAGGGTAGCGGGAGTTGGAACCTACGAGCAGTACTTC.